Presented here are 14 T cell receptor beta chains from one specimen sequenced in a study of blood T cell repertoires in COVID-19 (dated by TCRdb to 2020 to 2022). Libraries were made using the immunoSEQ multiplex PCR assay. The immuneACCESS repertoire file appears here via TCRdb, limited to in-frame rearrangements. These files lack a portion of the clones; in checked studies, under half of the deficit traces to unresolved V genes, and the cause of the others is not known. Recorded for this sample are around 130,000 clones; approximately 90% of them occurred a single time. The ten largest clones represent around 30% of the sample. Sequenced material: peripheral blood. The source is a man between 70 and 80 years old with active or convalescent COVID-19.

The chain combines TRBV6-1 with TRBJ2-7; TRBD1 aligns across 9 bases. The CDR3 is made up of 17 amino acids. Germline lookup yields CDR1 MNHNS and CDR2 SASEGT. Trimming removed 1 base from V and 4 bases from J; junction bases left unmatched: 11. The CDR3: CASSEGKGQGRWYEQYF. Here the CDR3 DNA reads TGTGCCAGCAGTGAAGGAAAAGGACAGGGGAGATGGTACGAGCAGTACTTC.

This chain links TRBV18 with TRBJ1-1; 7 bases agree with TRBD1. Germline V gene sequence: CDR1 KGHSH, CDR2 LQKENI. The CDR3 covers 16 residues. The trim removed 2 bases at V and 0 bases at J, leaving 6 bases unmatched. The CDR3 spells CASSPMGQTLNTEAFF. In DNA, the CDR3 is TGTGCCAGCTCACCAATGGGACAGACTCTGAACACTGAAGCTTTCTTT. Full variable domain (rest looked up from reference TRBV18 and TRBJ1-1): NAGVMQNPRHLVRRRGQEARLRCSPMKGHSHVYWYRQLPEEGLKFMVYLQKENIIDESGMPKERFSAEFPKEGPSILRIQQVVRGDSAAYFCASSPMGQTLNTEAFFGQGTRLTVV.

This clone is a singleton in its sample. The genes are TRBV9 and TRBJ2-6; D possibly corresponds to TRBD2 (6 bases). Looked up from germline, CDR1 is SGDLS and CDR2 is YYNGEE. The CDR3 is 16 amino acids. V was cut by 4 bases and J by 2 bases, with 13 bases left in between. DNA of the CDR3: TGTGCCAGCAGCACCCCGGGGAGGCCTGGGGCCAACGTCCTGACTTTC. Its protein is CASSTPGRPGANVLTF.

This chain uses TRBV27 with TRBJ1-1; D gene ambiguous. The CDR3 extends over 13 amino acids. Trimming cost V 6 bases and J 0 bases, with 8 bases left between them. Germline CDR1 MNHEY, CDR2 SMNVEV (reference sequence). CDR3 protein: CASSGVMNTEAFF. The CDR3 nucleotides are TGTGCCAGCAGCGGGGTTATGAACACTGAAGCTTTCTTT.

The chain recombines TRBV5-1 with TRBJ1-1, with TRBD1 as a possible D gene (5 bases). The CDR3 is 16 amino acids. Germline values: CDR1 SGHRS, CDR2 YFSETQ. The V and J ends lost 4 bases and 3 bases respectively, with 19 bases between them. The CDR3 sequence: CASSPGGGVRDTEAFF. The CDR3 DNA reads TGCGCCAGCAGCCCGGGAGGAGGGGTGAGAGACACTGAAGCTTTCTTT.

The chain recombines TRBV5-1 with TRBJ2-1; D perhaps matches TRBD1 (6 bases). The CDR3 extends over 14 amino acids. Germline CDR1 and CDR2: SGHRS and YFSETQ. V shed 6 bases and J shed 4 bases, with 14 bases lying between them. CDR3 amino acids: CASTIGTRYNEQFF. The CDR3 DNA sequence: TGCGCCAGCACCATCGGGACACGGTACAATGAGCAGTTCTTC.

The chain joins TRBV7-9 to TRBJ1-4; D uncertain. V lost 9 bases and J 4 bases, leaving 6 bases between the germline ends. CDR3 length equals 11 residues. Germline assignment: CDR1 SEHNR and CDR2 FQNEAQ (reference sequence). The CDR3 DNA reads as TGTGCCAGTGCGCGTAATGAAAAACTGTTTTTT. This sequence encodes CASARNEKLFF.

The genes are TRBV27 and TRBJ2-2; tentative D call: TRBD1 (6 bases). Trimming left V 6 bases short and J 4 bases short, with 9 bases between. CDR3 length: 13 amino acids. CDR1 MNHEY and CDR2 SMNVEV come from the germline V gene (reference sequence). In nucleotides, the CDR3 is TGTGCCAGCAGGTGGGGGCGCACCGGGGAGCTGTTTTTT. Its protein product is CASRWGRTGELFF.

The rearrangement uses TRBV19 and TRBJ2-1, with D possibly TRBD2 on 6 matching bases. Trimming stripped 4 bases from V and 2 bases from J, with 12 bases between. The CDR3 totals 15 residues. Germline-derived CDR1 and CDR2 are LNHDA and SQIVND (reference sequence). CDR3 nucleotide sequence: TGTGCCAGTAGTAGTGGACTACACACCTACAATGAGCAGTTCTTC. Translated: CASSSGLHTYNEQFF.

The V call is TRBV28, the J call TRBJ1-3; D possibly corresponds to TRBD1 (5 bases). The CDR3 has 16 amino acids. In germline, CDR1 is MDHEN, CDR2 SYDVKM. V lost 5 bases and J lost 3, with 17 bases in between. For the CDR3, the DNA is TGTGCCAGCAGTACCACTGGGGCGTCTATTGGAAACACCATATATTTT. The encoded protein is CASSTTGASIGNTIYF.

The chain recombines TRBV19 with TRBJ2-2, with a weak D call TRBD2 (6 bases). CDR1 and CDR2 (germline): LNHDA, SQIVND (reference sequence). V shed 3 bases and J shed 0 bases, with 17 bases lying between them. This CDR3 spans 18 amino acids. As DNA, the CDR3 is TGTGCCAGTAGTATGGATTATAAGGGCGGGACGAACACCGGGGAGCTGTTTTTT. As protein: CASSMDYKGGTNTGELFF.

V and J are TRBV15 and TRBJ2-7, with 8 bases lining up with TRBD1. Trimming cost V 1 base and J 3 bases; bases outside gene matches: 5. Germline V gene data show CDR1 as LNHNV and CDR2 as YYDKDF (reference sequence). The CDR3 spans 15 residues. The CDR3 nucleotides read TGTGCCACCAGCAGAGGGACAGGGTCCGGCTACGAGCAGTACTTC. This sequence encodes CATSRGTGSGYEQYF.

V gene TRBV2 combines with J gene TRBJ2-1; D is perhaps TRBD2 (6 bases). Trimming took off 4 bases at V and 2 bases at J, with 12 bases between the two ends. The CDR3 covers 15 residues. Germline lookup yields CDR1 SNHLY and CDR2 FYNNEI. The CDR3 here is CASSVEGSPYNEQFF. In DNA, the CDR3 is TGTGCCAGCAGTGTGGAGGGCAGCCCCTACAATGAGCAGTTCTTC.

CDR3 in amino acids: CASSFENRTRGTQYF. DNA of the CDR3: TGTGCCAGCAGCTTCGAGAACAGAACCCGGGGTACGCAGTATTTT. The chain joins TRBV5-5 to TRBJ2-3, with a tentative D call TRBD2 (5 bases). Germline CDR1 and CDR2: SGHKS and YYEKEE (reference sequence). The CDR3 is 15 residues long. V was cut by 2 bases and J by 8 bases, with 18 bases left in between.